The T cell receptor (beta chain) described here comes from a study of blood T cells in healthy people across ages. Germline-derived CDR1 and CDR2 are SGHTA and FQGNSA. V lost 2 bases to trimming and J lost 3 bases, with 16 bases between them. This CDR3 has 16 amino acids. Notes on this clonotype: Its specificity is unknown.

PCR was performed a second time for about 6 to 12 cycles using a sample-barcoded 5' primer and a J-beta primer mix. TCRdb passed the 5' RACE reads through MiXCR, listing each CDR3 protein once. Among over 1,500,000 distinct CDR3 sequences listed, about two fifths were seen once. Per sample, no less than 5 micrograms of total RNA were extracted. Whole-study results and caveats: Long-lived donors exceeded aged donors in naive CD4+ cells and diversity. Donor CMV status was unknown, possibly confounding expanded clonotype changes.

Sequences were obtained from blood. The chain combines TRBV7-2 with TRBJ2-5; D remains ambiguous. The sequence came from a human donor in good health. In DNA, the CDR3 is TGTGCCAGCAGCTTAATGCGGCGGTCCTATGAAGAGACCCAGTACTTC. This sequence encodes CASSLMRRSYEETQYF. The entire variable domain, with the rest obtained from reference TRBV7-2 and TRBJ2-5, is as follows: GAGVSQSPSNKVTEKGKDVELRCDPISGHTALYWYRQSLGQGLEFLIYFQGNSAPDKSGLPSDRFSAERTGGSVSTLTIQRTQQEDSAVYLCASSLMRRSYEETQYFGPGTRLLVL.